This T cell receptor (beta chain) originates from a study of tissue T cells after allogeneic stem cell transplantation. TCRbeta CDR3 was sequenced at survey depth with template counts. Only in-frame clones appear in the TCRdb table, and some are missing; sequencing was by immunoSEQ multiplex PCR. The sample has fewer than 3,000 clones, 45% to 60% seen once. Study observations and caveats: Sampling depth was limited, and the cohort was small and clinically varied. Alloreactivity or antigen specificity of tissue TCRs was not determined; some clones might be host cells.

This CDR3 has 14 residues. With 0 bases removed from V and 1 base from J, the gap between germline ends came to 6 bases. Germline values: CDR1 LGHNA, CDR2 YSYQKL. The time point denotes: mouse harvest day 14 after allogeneic transplant. Each mouse received 10^7 T-cell-depleted marrow cells plus 10^6 splenic CD5+ T cells by tail vein. Mice had MHC-mismatched B6 into BALB/c GVHD, sampled day 7 or 14. For this clone: Its antigen is unidentified. Gene labels here are mouse ones. The missing CDR3 end, 1 residue past where the read stops, is filled in from the germline J gene.

Sequencing was performed on gut tissue. The TCR originated in a female BALB/c mouse given C57BL/6 T cells with graft-versus-host disease after an allogeneic hematopoietic cell transplant. This chain uses TRBV2 with TRBJ1-1; D is unclear. The CDR3 bases that were read are TGTGCCAGCAGCCAAGATGGCTTAAACACAGAAGTCTTC. Protein sequence: CASSQDGLNTEVF. In full, the CDR3 is CASSQDGLNTEVFF.